The rows below give T cell receptor beta chains drawn from one sample of a study of technical replicates of blood from several donors. Assay used: immunoSEQ multiplex PCR; TCRdb lists only in-frame clones, some missing. This sample has some 100,000 clones, with roughly 95% found just once. Sequencing used T cells isolated from PBMCs. The source of these receptors is a human donor in good health. Each CDR3 is given with its conserved first and last residue. Each record gives: clone size, V gene, D gene, J gene, CDR3 DNA, CDR3 protein. The D gene is left open where the match is weak. Size tells how often a clone was seen (once, few, many) or the class of an expanded clone, and some rows leave it out.

>.|TRBV19|.|TRBJ1-5
TGTGCCAGTAGTAGGGGAGGTCAGCCCCAGCATTTT
CASSRGGQPQHF
>once|TRBV7-9|.|TRBJ1-2
TGTGCCAGCACTCTGGGGGGGGCGAATGGCTACACCTTC
CASTLGGANGYTF
>.|TRBV28|.|TRBJ1-3
TGTGCCAGCAGTTCCCAAGGAAACACCATATATTTT
CASSSQGNTIYF
>.|TRBV28|TRBD2|TRBJ2-3
TGTGCCAGCAGCCGGTGGCGGGAGAGTACAGATACGCAGTATTTT
CASSRWRESTDTQYF
>.|TRBV27|TRBD1|TRBJ2-4
TGTGCCAGCAGTTCCAGGGGGCTGGAGGACATTCAGTACTTC
CASSSRGLEDIQYF
>.|TRBV6-1|TRBD2|TRBJ2-1
TGTGCCAGCAGATTTGGACTAGCCATTGAGCAGTTCTTC
CASRFGLAIEQFF
>.|TRBV6-1|.|TRBJ1-5
TGTGCCAGCACGGGTAGCAATCAGCCCCAGCATTTT
CASTGSNQPQHF
>.|TRBV6-5|.|TRBJ1-1
TGTGCCAGCAGTTCACGCAGGGAAAACACTGAAGCTTTCTTT
CASSSRRENTEAFF
>.|TRBV6-1|.|TRBJ1-5
TGTGCCAGCAGTGCCGAGGGGGGGAATCAGCCCCAGCATTTT
CASSAEGGNQPQHF
>.|TRBV30|TRBD1|TRBJ2-1
TGTGCCTGCCAGGGGGCCTCTGGAGATGAGCAGTTCTTC
CACQGASGDEQFF
>.|TRBV7-8|.|TRBJ1-5
TGTGCCAGCAGCTTGAGTCTGGAGTGGCCCCAGCATTTT
CASSLSLEWPQHF
>.|TRBV27|.|TRBJ1-1
TGTGCCAGCAATATAGCAGGGGTGAACACTGAAGCTTTCTTT
CASNIAGVNTEAFF
>.|TRBV4-1|.|TRBJ2-7
TGCGCCAGCAGCTATCGGACTGCGGCCTACGAGCAGTACTTC
CASSYRTAAYEQYF
>once|TRBV5-1|TRBD1|TRBJ2-3
TGCGCCAGCAGCTTGGGAGACAGGGTCACAGATACGCAGTATTTT
CASSLGDRVTDTQYF
>.|TRBV5-1|.|TRBJ2-5
TGCGCCAGCAGTCACGGGACCCAGTACTTC
CASSHGTQYF
>.|TRBV25-1|.|TRBJ2-5
TGTGCCAGCGATTCGGGGGTCGGAGAGACCCAGTACTTC
CASDSGVGETQYF
>once|TRBV27|.|TRBJ2-2
TGTGCCAGCAGTTACCGCGGAGGGACCACGAACACCGGGGAGCTGTTTTTT
CASSYRGGTTNTGELFF
>.|TRBV27|TRBD1|TRBJ2-7
TGTGCCAGCAGTATCGGGACAGGGGTCTACGAGCAGTACTTC
CASSIGTGVYEQYF
>.|TRBV11-2|TRBD2|TRBJ2-3
TGTGCCAGCAGCTCACTAGCGGGACCGCAGTATTTT
CASSSLAGPQYF
>.|TRBV28|TRBD2|TRBJ2-1
TGTGCCAGCATTTGGGGTGCGGGAGTCTACAATGAGCAGTTCTTC
CASIWGAGVYNEQFF
>.|TRBV5-1|.|TRBJ1-1
TGCGCCAGCAGCTTGGATGGGGGGGTGGGAGACACTGAAGCTTTCTTT
CASSLDGGVGDTEAFF
>.|TRBV11-3|.|TRBJ2-3
TGTGCCAGCAGCTCAAACGGGGGATCCACAGATACGCAGTATTTT
CASSSNGGSTDTQYF
>.|TRBV6-5|TRBD2|TRBJ2-1
TGTGCCAGCAGTCCCGGTTCTGCGGGGGGCAATGAGCAGTTCTTC
CASSPGSAGGNEQFF
>.|TRBV10-1|.|TRBJ2-1
TGCGCCAGCAGTTCCGGACCAGAACCTCCTAACCGCGGAGGAAACAATGAGCAGTTCTTC
CASSSGPEPPNRGGNNEQFF